This entry lists 18 T cell receptor beta chains sequenced from one sample in a study of identical twins. TCRdb used MiXCR to reprocess the 5' RACE reads, holding one entry per CDR3 protein. The repertoire holds 500,000 or so distinct CDR3 sequences, with around an eighth as singletons. These data are also associated with another study on yellow fever vaccine responses in identical twins.

Input material: CD4+ T cells sorted from blood. The receptors originated from a woman aged 18 to 35 in good health.

This clonotype was counted a few times. The rearrangement joins TRBV12-3 or TRBV12-4 to TRBJ2-7; 13 positions agree with TRBD2. V shed 1 base and J 0 bases; nucleotides not matched to a gene: 6. This CDR3 region has 18 residues. The CDR3 is CASSLDPGLAGSSYEQYF. DNA of the CDR3: TGTGCCAGCAGTTTAGACCCGGGACTAGCGGGGAGCTCCTACGAGCAGTACTTC.

V usage is TRBV7-2 and J usage is TRBJ2-5; possibly TRBD1 for D (7 bases). Germline loops: CDR1 SGHTA, CDR2 FQGNSA. The CDR3 has 17 amino acids. Trimming pared 1 base from V and 2 bases from J, leaving 17 bases between. This CDR3 is CASSLVGGGQPQETQYF. Here the CDR3 DNA reads TGTGCCAGCAGCTTAGTAGGAGGGGGACAGCCTCAAGAGACCCAGTACTTC.

This clonotype was seen repeatedly, ten times or more. The rearrangement joins TRBV6-2 or TRBV6-3 to TRBJ2-1; 8 bases are shared with TRBD2. The germline CDR1 and CDR2 sequences are MNHEY and SVGEGT. With V trimmed by 0 bases and J by 6 bases, 10 bases remained unmatched. The CDR3 is 17 residues long. For the CDR3, the DNA is TGTGCCAGCAGTTACTCGACTGGGACTAGTGGATCCAATGAGCAGTTCTTC. It is translated as CASSYSTGTSGSNEQFF.

This clonotype was counted between two and nine times. This sequence joins TRBV5-6 and TRBJ1-2, with TRBD1 as a possible D gene (5 bases). The CDR3 loop spans 14 amino acids. The V and J ends lost 0 bases and 7 bases respectively, with 13 bases between them. Germline V gene sequence: CDR1 SGHDT, CDR2 YYEEEE. The CDR3 bases are TGTGCCAGCAGCTTGGGTTCAGGGTATGGTGGCTACACCTTC. Translating gives CASSLGSGYGGYTF.

This clonotype was observed a handful of times. V is TRBV4-2 and J is TRBJ2-1; D perhaps matches TRBD1 (5 bases). Trimming pared 0 bases from V and 1 base from J, leaving 7 bases between. Germline CDR1 reads LGHNA; CDR2 reads YNFKEQ. The CDR3 has 15 residues. The CDR3 DNA reads as TGTGCCAGCAGCCAAGATAGACAGTCCTACAATGAGCAGTTCTTC. Residues: CASSQDRQSYNEQFF.

The chain carries TRBV20-1 and TRBJ2-2; 9 bases map to TRBD2. The V and J ends lost 6 bases and 4 bases, in that order; junction bases with no gene match: 6. The germline V gene has CDR1 DFQATT and CDR2 SNEGSKA (reference sequence). The length of the CDR3 is 14 residues. The CDR3 sequence: CSAMTSGGTGELFF. In nucleotides, the CDR3 is TGCAGTGCGATGACTAGCGGAGGCACCGGGGAGCTGTTTTTT.

V is TRBV4-2 and J is TRBJ2-3; 9 bases align to TRBD1. Trimming took 6 bases from V and 0 from J; bases not matched to a gene: 10. The CDR3 is 17 amino acids. CDR1 LGHNA and CDR2 YNFKEQ come from the germline V gene. The CDR3 protein is CASSPFSGTGSTDTQYF. DNA for the CDR3: TGTGCCAGCAGTCCTTTCTCCGGGACAGGGAGCACAGATACGCAGTATTTT.

V gene TRBV5-5 combines with J gene TRBJ2-3; a weak D match, TRBD2 (6 bases). The germline V gene encodes CDR1 SGHKS and CDR2 YYEKEE (reference sequence). Trimming shortened V by 4 bases and J by 4 bases, and 19 bases separated the two germline ends. The CDR3 consists of 16 residues. CDR3 DNA: TGTGCCAGCAGCGATCGGGACTCCGGGGGTTCAGATACGCAGTATTTT. Translation gives CASSDRDSGGSDTQYF.

This clonotype was seen more than once but under ten times. The V call is TRBV7-3, the J call TRBJ1-1, with D possibly TRBD1 on 6 matching bases. Germline V lookup: CDR1 SGHTA, CDR2 FQGTGA. V lost 2 bases and J lost 1, with 14 bases in between. This CDR3 spans 16 amino acids. CDR3 region: CASSLWGTLENTEAFF. CDR3 nucleotides: TGTGCCAGCAGCTTATGGGGGACACTGGAGAACACTGAAGCTTTCTTT.

The chain is built from TRBV12-3 or TRBV12-4 and TRBJ2-7, with D uncertain. Trimming removed 7 bases from V and 5 bases from J, with 18 bases in between. This CDR3 spans 14 amino acids. The DNA for the CDR3 is TGTGCCAGCACAGGTACGAAACGCACCAACGAGCAGTACTTC. It translates to CASTGTKRTNEQYF.

The gene calls are TRBV6-1 and TRBJ1-4; 8 bases align to TRBD1. Germline CDR1 is MNHNS and CDR2 is SASEGT. V shed 7 bases and J 5 bases; nucleotides not matched to a gene: 9. The CDR3 consists of 15 residues. This CDR3 is CASNPTGDRNEKLFF. The CDR3 DNA follows: TGTGCCAGCAATCCCACAGGGGACAGGAATGAAAAACTGTTTTTT.

This clonotype was counted only a few times. This chain links TRBV5-1 with TRBJ2-3; 10 bases are shared with TRBD1. The junction had 5 bases not matched to a gene; V was cut back by 3 bases and J by 4 bases. Per germline, CDR1 SGHRS and CDR2 YFSETQ. This CDR3 contains 15 residues. CDR3 protein: CASSYDRGLPDTQYF. The CDR3 nucleotides are TGCGCCAGCAGCTATGACAGGGGGCTCCCAGATACGCAGTATTTT.

Many counts were recorded for this clonotype. The chain is built from TRBV5-1 and TRBJ2-4; maybe TRBD1 (7 bases). Trimming took off 0 bases at V and 0 bases at J, with 22 bases between the two ends. CDR1 is SGHRS and CDR2 is YFSETQ in the germline V gene. The CDR3 is 20 residues long. CDR3 sequence (DNA): TGCGCCAGCAGCTTGGCGGCGGGACAGCTGATCCCTCTAGCCAAAAACATTCAGTACTTC. Protein sequence: CASSLAAGQLIPLAKNIQYF.

The chain couples TRBV4-3 to TRBJ2-7, with no clear D. CDR1 is LGHNA, CDR2 YSLEER, per germline. The CDR3 consists of 15 residues. Deletions cut 0 bases from V and 2 bases from J, with 11 bases between. The CDR3 coding sequence is TGCGCCAGCAGCCAAGATTCGGTGAATACCTACGAGCAGTACTTC. Its protein product is CASSQDSVNTYEQYF.

V and J are TRBV11-2 and TRBJ1-1; D gene ambiguous. The CDR3 totals 15 residues. Germline CDR1 is SGHAT and CDR2 is FQNNGV. V shed 7 bases and J shed 1 base, with 16 bases lying between them. The CDR3 nucleotides read TGTGCCAGCACCCCGGCGGGTCCTGGGAACACTGAAGCTTTCTTT. Translating gives CASTPAGPGNTEAFF.

There are a few counts of this clonotype. The chain joins TRBV20-1 to TRBJ2-3, with 9 nucleotides matching TRBD2. Germline V gene lookup returns CDR1 DFQATT and CDR2 SNEGSKA (reference sequence). V was pared by 6 bases and J by 3 bases, with 7 bases of the junction left unmatched. The CDR3 runs 14 residues. In DNA form, the CDR3 reads TGCAGTGCACCGCTAGCGGGACATACAGATACGCAGTATTTT. This sequence encodes CSAPLAGHTDTQYF.

This clonotype was detected only a few times. V usage is TRBV28 and J usage is TRBJ2-7; D assignment may be TRBD1 or TRBD2 (6 bases each). Germline CDR1 is MDHEN and CDR2 is SYDVKM. The CDR3 is 14 residues long. The V end lost 4 bases, the J end lost 5 bases, and 15 bases lay between the germline ends. CDR3 bases: TGTGCCAGCAGTTGGATAGGGGGAGGTAACGAGCAGTACTTC. This gives the protein CASSWIGGGNEQYF.

The CDR3 region is CSARHARTGQGNEQYF. The CDR3 coding sequence is TGCAGTGCTAGACACGCCCGAACGGGACAGGGGAACGAGCAGTACTTC. The V and J genes are TRBV20-1 and TRBJ2-7; TRBD1 matches at 10 bases. Trimming took 2 bases from V and 5 from J; bases not matched to a gene: 12. The CDR3 sequence is 16 residues long. CDR1 and CDR2 from the germline V gene are DFQATT and SNEGSKA (reference sequence).